A single sample gave rise to the 9 T cell receptor beta chains below, sequenced in a study of cytotoxic CD8 clonotypes in ibrutinib-treated CLL. The method was immunoSEQ multiplex PCR; TCRdb's version includes in-frame clones alone and lacks a portion of them. The data hold 250,000 to 350,000 clones, with approximately 76% observed a single time. The source was PBMCs, collected at disease progression, from a patient treated with ibrutinib. The receptors originated from a human donor with chronic lymphocytic leukemia.

The V gene is TRBV7-3, the J gene TRBJ2-7, with D tentatively TRBD1 (5 bases). Trimming removed 1 base at V and 4 bases at J, with 14 bases between. This CDR3 spans 15 amino acids. Germline lookup yields CDR1 SGHTA and CDR2 FQGTGA. The CDR3 here is CASSLRGDGPYEQYF. Here the CDR3 DNA reads TGTGCCAGCAGCTTAAGGGGCGATGGGCCATACGAGCAGTACTTC.

The CDR3 nucleotides are TGTGCCAGTAGCCGGGACCAGGGTTGGGGCTACACCTTC. Encoded protein: CASSRDQGWGYTF. The chain combines TRBV19 with TRBJ1-2; D perhaps matches TRBD1 (5 bases). V dropped 6 bases and J dropped 8 bases, with 16 bases sitting between them. Germline CDR1 reads LNHDA; CDR2 reads SQIVND (reference sequence). The CDR3 is 13 amino acids.

The chain combines TRBV4-3 with TRBJ2-3; D is tentatively TRBD1 or TRBD2 (6 bases each). The germline gives CDR1 LGHNA, CDR2 YSLEER. The CDR3 extends over 15 amino acids. Trimming shortened V by 0 bases and J by 4 bases, and 11 bases separated the two germline ends. This CDR3 reads CASSQDFGGADTQYF. CDR3 sequence (DNA): TGCGCCAGCAGCCAAGATTTCGGGGGCGCAGATACGCAGTATTTT.

The chain uses TRBV6-1 and TRBJ2-5, with 7 nucleotides matching TRBD1. This CDR3 spans 13 amino acids. CDR1 is MNHNS and CDR2 is SASEGT in the germline V gene. Trimming cost V 6 bases and J 2 bases; bases outside gene matches: 3. The CDR3 spells CASRRQGQETQYF. CDR3 coding DNA: TGTGCCAGCAGGAGACAGGGACAAGAGACCCAGTACTTC.

This clone has only a few counts. Since a much larger clone is just one base distant, this may be a read error. The sample contains more than one DNA sequence encoding this CDR3. CDR3 amino acids: CATSRGQGSYEQYF. CDR3 nucleotides: TGTGCCACCAGCAGGGGACAGGGCTCCTACGAGCAGTACTTC. The V and J genes are TRBV15 and TRBJ2-7; 9 positions match TRBD1. The CDR3 covers 14 residues. V shed 3 bases, J shed 0 bases, and the junction held 0 bases outside the gene matches. Germline lookup yields CDR1 LNHNV and CDR2 YYDKDF (reference sequence). The whole variable domain, filled in from reference TRBV15 and TRBJ2-7, reads DAMVIQNPRYQVTQFGKPVTLSCSQTLNHNVMYWYQQKSSQAPKLLFHYYDKDFNNEADTPDNFQSRRPNTSFCFLDIRSPGLGDTAMYLCATSRGQGSYEQYFGPGTRLTVT.

In this sample, this clone turned up once. The J gene is TRBJ1-4, the V gene TRBV2; D ambiguous. V lost 3 bases, J lost 0 bases, and 8 bases lay in between. Germline loops: CDR1 SNHLY, CDR2 FYNNEI. CDR3 length: 15 amino acids. In DNA, the CDR3 is TGTGCCAGCAGTGAGGGCTTTGCAACTAATGAAAAACTGTTTTTT. This codes for CASSEGFATNEKLFF.

V gene TRBV6-1 combines with J gene TRBJ2-1, with D uncertain. The germline V and J ends were trimmed by 0 bases and 10 bases, with 10 bases remaining between them. Germline V gene sequence: CDR1 MNHNS, CDR2 SASEGT. The CDR3 has 13 amino acids. CDR3 nucleotides: TGTGCCAGCAGTGAAGCCGTCGGAGCGGAGCAGTTCTTC. Translation gives CASSEAVGAEQFF.

V is TRBV27 and J is TRBJ2-2; either TRBD1 or TRBD2 may supply D (5 bases each). Trimming pared 2 bases from V and 5 bases from J, leaving 15 bases between. This CDR3 is built from 16 residues. The germline gives CDR1 MNHEY, CDR2 SMNVEV (reference sequence). The CDR3 DNA follows: TGTGCCAGCAGTTTAATCTCTGGGGGATCGACCGGGGAGCTGTTTTTT. Protein sequence: CASSLISGGSTGELFF.

The rearrangement uses TRBV2 and TRBJ2-7; 7 bases agree with TRBD2. V lost 6 bases, J lost 0 bases, and 8 bases stayed unmatched. Germline-derived CDR1 and CDR2 are SNHLY and FYNNEI. This CDR3 contains 15 residues. The DNA for the CDR3 is TGTGCCAGCAGAAACCAAGCGGGGATCTCCTACGAGCAGTACTTC. Amino acids: CASRNQAGISYEQYF.